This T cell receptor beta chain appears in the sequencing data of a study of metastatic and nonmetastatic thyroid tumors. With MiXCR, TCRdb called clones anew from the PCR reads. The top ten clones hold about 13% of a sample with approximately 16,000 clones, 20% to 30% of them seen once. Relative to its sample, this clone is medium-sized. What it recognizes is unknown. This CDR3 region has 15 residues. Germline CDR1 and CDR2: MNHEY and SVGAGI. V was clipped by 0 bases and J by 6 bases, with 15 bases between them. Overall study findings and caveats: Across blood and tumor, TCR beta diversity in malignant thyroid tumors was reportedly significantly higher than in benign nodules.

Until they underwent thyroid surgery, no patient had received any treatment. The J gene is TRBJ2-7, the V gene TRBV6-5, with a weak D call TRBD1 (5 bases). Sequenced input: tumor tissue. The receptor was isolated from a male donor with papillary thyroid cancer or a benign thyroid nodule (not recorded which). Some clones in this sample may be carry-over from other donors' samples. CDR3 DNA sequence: TGTGCCAGCAGTTACTCGATCGGACACTTTCGCGAGCAGTACTTC. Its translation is CASSYSIGHFREQYF.